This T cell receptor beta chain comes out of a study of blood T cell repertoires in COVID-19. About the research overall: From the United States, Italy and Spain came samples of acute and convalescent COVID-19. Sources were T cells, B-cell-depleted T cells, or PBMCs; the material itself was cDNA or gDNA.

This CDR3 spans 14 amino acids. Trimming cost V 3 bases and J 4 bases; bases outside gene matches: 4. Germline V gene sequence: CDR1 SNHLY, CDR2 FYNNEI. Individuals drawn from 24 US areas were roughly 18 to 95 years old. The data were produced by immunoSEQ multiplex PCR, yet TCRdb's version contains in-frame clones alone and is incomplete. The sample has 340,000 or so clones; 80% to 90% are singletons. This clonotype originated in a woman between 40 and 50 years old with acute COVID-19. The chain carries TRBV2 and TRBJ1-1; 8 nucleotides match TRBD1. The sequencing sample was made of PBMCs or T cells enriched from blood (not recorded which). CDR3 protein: CASSESTGGTEAFF. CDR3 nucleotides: TGTGCCAGCAGTGAGTCCACAGGGGGCACTGAAGCTTTCTTT.